This T cell receptor beta chain is drawn from a study of blood T cell repertoires in COVID-19. The wider study: Sources were T cells, B-cell-depleted T cells, or PBMCs; the material itself was cDNA or gDNA.

From germline, CDR1 is SGHRS and CDR2 YFSETQ. This CDR3 has 15 amino acids. Trimming took off 2 bases at V and 5 bases at J, with 16 bases between the two ends. Source study methods: Amplification of reference gene primers was used by the study to estimate nucleated cell counts. Measured with immunoSEQ multiplex PCR; TCRdb has only the in-frame clones, and not every one. V, J and clone size derive from that table, while D and trimming were established from the DNA sequence. The sample includes about 340,000 clones, over 70% of them seen just once. This clone was recorded once. The V and J genes are TRBV5-1 and TRBJ2-5; the D is unclear. This TCR was sampled from a man aged 25 to 40 with active or convalescent COVID-19. Sequenced material: peripheral blood. CDR3 residues: CASSLRGDPPETQYF. The CDR3 nucleotides are TGCGCCAGCAGCTTACGCGGAGATCCCCCGGAGACCCAGTACTTC.